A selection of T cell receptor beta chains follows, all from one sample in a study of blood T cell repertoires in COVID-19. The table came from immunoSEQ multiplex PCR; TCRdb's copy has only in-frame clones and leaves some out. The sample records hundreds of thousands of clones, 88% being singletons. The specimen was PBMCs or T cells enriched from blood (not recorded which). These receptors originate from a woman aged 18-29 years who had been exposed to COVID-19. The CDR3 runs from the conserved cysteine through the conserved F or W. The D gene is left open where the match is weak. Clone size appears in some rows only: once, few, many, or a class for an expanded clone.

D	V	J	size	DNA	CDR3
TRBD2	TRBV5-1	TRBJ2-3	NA	TGCGCCAGCAGCTTGGTCCTAGCGGGGGTTGAGAACACAGATACGCAGTATTTT	CASSLVLAGVENTDTQYF
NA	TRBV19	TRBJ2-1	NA	TGTGCCAGTAGCTGGGACTCGTCGGACTACAATGAGCAGTTCTTC	CASSWDSSDYNEQFF
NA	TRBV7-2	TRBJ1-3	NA	TGTGCCAGCAGCTTAGCCTGGGGCAGCTCTGGAAACACCATATATTTT	CASSLAWGSSGNTIYF
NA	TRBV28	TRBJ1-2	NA	TGTGCCAGCAGTTTACCGAAAGGGGACTTTGGCTACACCTTC	CASSLPKGDFGYTF
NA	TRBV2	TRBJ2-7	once	TGTGCCAGCAGTGGTGGAGTTCTCCCAGACGAGCAGTACTTC	CASSGGVLPDEQYF
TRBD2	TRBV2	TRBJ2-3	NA	TGTGCCAGCAGTGAACCTGGACTAGCGCACACAGATACGCAGTATTTT	CASSEPGLAHTDTQYF
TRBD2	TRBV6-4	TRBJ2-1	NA	TGTGCCAGCAGTGGGGTAGCGGGGGAGCAGTTCTTC	CASSGVAGEQFF
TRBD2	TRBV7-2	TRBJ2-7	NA	TGTGCCAGCAGCTTAGCTTCTACTAGCGGGAGGGACGAGCAGTACTTC	CASSLASTSGRDEQYF
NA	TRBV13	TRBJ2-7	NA	TGTGCCAGCAGCGTGGGGCCCTCCTACGAGCAGTACTTC	CASSVGPSYEQYF
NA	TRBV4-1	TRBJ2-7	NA	TGCGCCAGCAGCCACACAGGGTACAGTAGCCTGTACGAGCAGTACTTC	CASSHTGYSSLYEQYF
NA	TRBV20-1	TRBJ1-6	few	TGCAGTGCTAACGGTAATTCACCCCTCCACTTT	CSANGNSPLHF
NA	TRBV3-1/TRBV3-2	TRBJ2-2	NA	TGTGCCAGCAGCCACGCCACAAGCACCGGGGAGCTGTTTTTT	CASSHATSTGELFF
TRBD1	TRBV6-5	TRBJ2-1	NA	TGTGCCAGCAGAGACTTAAACCGGGACAGGGACGTCTTC	CASRDLNRDRDVF
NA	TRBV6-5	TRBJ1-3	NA	TGTGCCAGCAGTTACCGGGTCTCTGGAAACACCATATATTTT	CASSYRVSGNTIYF
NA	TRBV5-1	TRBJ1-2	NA	TGCGCCAGCAGCTTAGGTTCAGGGAACGCTTATGGCTACACCTTC	CASSLGSGNAYGYTF
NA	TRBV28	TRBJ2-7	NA	TGTGCCAGCAGTTTAAGGCAGGGCGAGCAGTACTTC	CASSLRQGEQYF